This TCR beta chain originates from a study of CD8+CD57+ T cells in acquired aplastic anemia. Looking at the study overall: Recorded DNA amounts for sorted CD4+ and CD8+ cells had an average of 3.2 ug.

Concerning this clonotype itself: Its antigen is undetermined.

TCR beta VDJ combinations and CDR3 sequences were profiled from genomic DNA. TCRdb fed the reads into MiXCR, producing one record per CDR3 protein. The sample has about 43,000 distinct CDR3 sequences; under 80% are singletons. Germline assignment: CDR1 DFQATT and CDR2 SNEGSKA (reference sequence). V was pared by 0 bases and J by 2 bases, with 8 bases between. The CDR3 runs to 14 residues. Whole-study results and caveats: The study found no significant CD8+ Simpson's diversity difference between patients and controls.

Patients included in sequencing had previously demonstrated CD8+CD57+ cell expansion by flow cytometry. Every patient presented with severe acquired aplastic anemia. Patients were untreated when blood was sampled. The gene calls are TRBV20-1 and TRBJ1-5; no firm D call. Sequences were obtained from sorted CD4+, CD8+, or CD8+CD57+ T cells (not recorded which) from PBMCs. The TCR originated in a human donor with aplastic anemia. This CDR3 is CSARDTDGNQPQHF. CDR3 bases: TGCAGTGCTAGAGATACTGACGGCAATCAGCCCCAGCATTTT.